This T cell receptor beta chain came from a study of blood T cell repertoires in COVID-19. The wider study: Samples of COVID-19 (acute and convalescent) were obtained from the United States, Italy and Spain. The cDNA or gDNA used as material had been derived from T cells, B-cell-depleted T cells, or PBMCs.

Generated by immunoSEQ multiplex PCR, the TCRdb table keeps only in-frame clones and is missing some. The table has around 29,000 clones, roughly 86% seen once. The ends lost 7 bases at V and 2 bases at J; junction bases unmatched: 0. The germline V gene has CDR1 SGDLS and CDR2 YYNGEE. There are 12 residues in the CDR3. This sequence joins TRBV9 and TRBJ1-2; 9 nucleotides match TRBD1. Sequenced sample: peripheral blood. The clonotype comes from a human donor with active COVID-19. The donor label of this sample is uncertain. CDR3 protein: CASDRGNYGYTF. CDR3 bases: TGTGCCAGCGACAGGGGGAACTATGGCTACACCTTC. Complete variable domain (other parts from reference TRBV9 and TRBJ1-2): DSGVTQTPKHLITATGQRVTLRCSPRSGDLSVYWYQQSLDQGLQFLIQYYNGEERAKGNILERFSAQQFPDLHSELNLSSLELGDSALYFCASDRGNYGYTFGSGTRLTVV.